A selection of T cell receptor beta chains follows, all from one sample in a study of regulatory T cells in long-lasting Graves disease. MiXCR, run by TCRdb on the multiplex PCR reads, gives a single entry per CDR3 protein. The table shows a few hundred thousand distinct CDR3 sequences, with roughly a quarter occurring only once. Sequencing used peripheral blood mononuclear cells (PBMCs), obtained when the disease was refractory, from a patient treated with antithyroid drugs. The origin of the receptors is a female donor with Graves disease. CDR3s include the opening cysteine and the closing phenylalanine or tryptophan. A D gene is named only where the DNA matches it firmly. The size field is filled for only some rows; it gives once, few, many or a size class.

d_call: NA
clone_size: NA
v_call: TRBV18
j_call: TRBJ1-6
cdr3_nt: TGTGCCAGCTCATACGGGGATAATTCACCCCTCCACTTT
cdr3_aa: CASSYGDNSPLHF

d_call: TRBD2
clone_size: NA
v_call: TRBV7-3
j_call: TRBJ2-1
cdr3_nt: TGTGCCAGCAGCTTAAGCGGACTAGCACGGAATGAGCAGTTCTTC
cdr3_aa: CASSLSGLARNEQFF

d_call: NA
clone_size: few
v_call: TRBV6-2/TRBV6-3
j_call: TRBJ2-7
cdr3_nt: TGTGCCAGCAGTTACACCGTACAGGGCGAGCAGTACTTC
cdr3_aa: CASSYTVQGEQYF

d_call: TRBD2
clone_size: NA
v_call: TRBV20-1
j_call: TRBJ2-2
cdr3_nt: TGCAGTGCTAGGTTACTGCGGGAGGGCAACACCGGGGAGCTGTTTTTT
cdr3_aa: CSARLLREGNTGELFF

d_call: NA
clone_size: NA
v_call: TRBV12-3/TRBV12-4
j_call: TRBJ1-1
cdr3_nt: TGTGCCAGCAGTTACCGGGACGATACTGAAGCTTTCTTT
cdr3_aa: CASSYRDDTEAFF

d_call: NA
clone_size: NA
v_call: TRBV2
j_call: TRBJ2-3
cdr3_nt: TGTGCCAGTCTCGAGGGGATGGATACGCAGTATTTT
cdr3_aa: CASLEGMDTQYF

d_call: NA
clone_size: many
v_call: TRBV30
j_call: TRBJ1-1
cdr3_nt: TGTGCCTGGAGTGTTGTCGGTCGAACTGAAGCTTTCTTT
cdr3_aa: CAWSVVGRTEAFF

d_call: TRBD1
clone_size: NA
v_call: TRBV27
j_call: TRBJ2-7
cdr3_nt: TGTGCCAGCAGGCCCCGGACAGGGGGAGGATACGAGCAGTACTTC
cdr3_aa: CASRPRTGGGYEQYF

d_call: NA
clone_size: NA
v_call: TRBV2
j_call: TRBJ2-1
cdr3_nt: TGTGCCAGCAGTGATCTCTTGGGAGAGCAGTTCTTC
cdr3_aa: CASSDLLGEQFF

d_call: NA
clone_size: many
v_call: TRBV3-1
j_call: TRBJ2-7
cdr3_nt: TGTGCCAGCAGTTCGGGACAACGCTACGAGCAGTACTTC
cdr3_aa: CASSSGQRYEQYF

d_call: TRBD2
clone_size: few
v_call: TRBV7-9
j_call: TRBJ2-2
cdr3_nt: TGTGCCAGCAGCATAGCGGGAGGATTTAACACCGGGGAGCTGTTTTTT
cdr3_aa: CASSIAGGFNTGELFF

d_call: NA
clone_size: NA
v_call: TRBV6-2/TRBV6-3
j_call: TRBJ2-2
cdr3_nt: TGTGCCAGCAGTTATAGCCGGTTTGGGGCGGGAAACACCGGGGAGCTGTTTTTT
cdr3_aa: CASSYSRFGAGNTGELFF

d_call: TRBD2
clone_size: few
v_call: TRBV20-1
j_call: TRBJ2-7
cdr3_nt: TGCAGTGCTAGCCGGACTAGCGGGAGGATCAACGAGCAGTACTTC
cdr3_aa: CSASRTSGRINEQYF

d_call: TRBD2
clone_size: few
v_call: TRBV5-1
j_call: TRBJ2-7
cdr3_nt: TGCGCCAGCAGCCGCCAGGGAGCGGGAGAGGCCGAGCAGTACTTC
cdr3_aa: CASSRQGAGEAEQYF

d_call: NA
clone_size: many
v_call: TRBV25-1
j_call: TRBJ2-7
cdr3_nt: TGTGCCAGCAGTGATAGGCTGGGCCAATACTACGAGCAGTACTTC
cdr3_aa: CASSDRLGQYYEQYF

d_call: TRBD1
clone_size: NA
v_call: TRBV5-6
j_call: TRBJ2-7
cdr3_nt: TGTGCCAGCAGCACTGAACAGGGGGGCTCCTACGAGCAGTACTTC
cdr3_aa: CASSTEQGGSYEQYF

d_call: NA
clone_size: few
v_call: TRBV12-3/TRBV12-4
j_call: TRBJ1-3
cdr3_nt: TGTGCCAGCAGTTTAGGCAGATATTCTGGAAACACCATATATTTT
cdr3_aa: CASSLGRYSGNTIYF

d_call: NA
clone_size: many
v_call: TRBV2
j_call: TRBJ1-1
cdr3_nt: TGTGCCAGCAGTTCCGAGGAGAGGTCGAACACTGAAGCTTTCTTT
cdr3_aa: CASSSEERSNTEAFF

d_call: NA
clone_size: few
v_call: TRBV5-1
j_call: TRBJ2-5
cdr3_nt: TGCGCCAGCAGCCCAGGCTTACGGGAAGAAGTAGAGACCCAGTACTTC
cdr3_aa: CASSPGLREEVETQYF

d_call: NA
clone_size: NA
v_call: TRBV20-1
j_call: TRBJ1-5
cdr3_nt: TGCAGTGCTAGAGACGATGGGGGGCCCCTCAATCAGCCCCAGCATTTT
cdr3_aa: CSARDDGGPLNQPQHF

d_call: NA
clone_size: few
v_call: TRBV27
j_call: TRBJ2-2
cdr3_nt: TGTGCCAGCAGTCCGCTCTCTAGCGCTAACACCGGGGAGCTGTTTTTT
cdr3_aa: CASSPLSSANTGELFF

d_call: TRBD1
clone_size: many
v_call: TRBV11-2
j_call: TRBJ1-1
cdr3_nt: TGTGCCAGCAGCGTAGGACAGGGGAGGATAACTGAAGCTTTCTTT
cdr3_aa: CASSVGQGRITEAFF

d_call: TRBD2
clone_size: NA
v_call: TRBV4-1
j_call: TRBJ2-7
cdr3_nt: TGCGCCAGCAGCCAGGCCCATAGCGGGAGGGGGTCCTACGAGCAGTACTTC
cdr3_aa: CASSQAHSGRGSYEQYF

d_call: TRBD1
clone_size: few
v_call: TRBV7-8
j_call: TRBJ2-7
cdr3_nt: TGTGCCAGCAGCCTGGGGACAGGAAACACCTACGAGCAGTACTTC
cdr3_aa: CASSLGTGNTYEQYF

d_call: NA
clone_size: many
v_call: TRBV24-1
j_call: TRBJ2-7
cdr3_nt: TGTGCCACCAGTGATTTGGCGTCGTCGGGGCAGGGTTACGAGCAGTACTTC
cdr3_aa: CATSDLASSGQGYEQYF

d_call: NA
clone_size: NA
v_call: TRBV6-1
j_call: TRBJ1-1
cdr3_nt: TGTGCCAGCAGAAACTTTAGGGGCGAGAACACTGAAGCTTTCTTT
cdr3_aa: CASRNFRGENTEAFF

d_call: NA
clone_size: few
v_call: TRBV9
j_call: TRBJ1-2
cdr3_nt: TGTGCCAGCAGTAAGCAGCCAGGCGGCTACACCTTC
cdr3_aa: CASSKQPGGYTF

d_call: NA
clone_size: few
v_call: TRBV7-9
j_call: TRBJ2-1
cdr3_nt: TGTGCCAGCAGCTCGCCCGGGATAGCCTACAATGAGCAGTTCTTC
cdr3_aa: CASSSPGIAYNEQFF

d_call: NA
clone_size: few
v_call: TRBV3-1
j_call: TRBJ1-3
cdr3_nt: TGTGCCAGCAGCCAAGAGGAACACACCATATATTTT
cdr3_aa: CASSQEEHTIYF

d_call: NA
clone_size: few
v_call: TRBV15
j_call: TRBJ2-5
cdr3_nt: TGTGCCACCAGCAGAGGAGGAGGGTCTGAAGAGACCCAGTACTTC
cdr3_aa: CATSRGGGSEETQYF

d_call: NA
clone_size: NA
v_call: TRBV2
j_call: TRBJ2-3
cdr3_nt: TGTGCCAGCAGTGTAAGGGCAGATACGCAGTATTTT
cdr3_aa: CASSVRADTQYF

d_call: TRBD2
clone_size: NA
v_call: TRBV19
j_call: TRBJ2-5
cdr3_nt: TGTGCCAGCAGCTTTGTGCGGGAGAGGTACCAAGAGACCCAGTACTTC
cdr3_aa: CASSFVRERYQETQYF

d_call: TRBD2
clone_size: NA
v_call: TRBV2
j_call: TRBJ2-1
cdr3_nt: TGTGCCAGCAGGGGACTAGCGGAGAACAATGAGCAGTTCTTC
cdr3_aa: CASRGLAENNEQFF

d_call: TRBD1
clone_size: NA
v_call: TRBV20-1
j_call: TRBJ2-3
cdr3_nt: TGCAGTGCCAGGGAACCGAGGGGGCACACAGATACGCAGTATTTT
cdr3_aa: CSAREPRGHTDTQYF

d_call: TRBD2
clone_size: few
v_call: TRBV27
j_call: TRBJ2-7
cdr3_nt: TGTGCCAGCAGCCGCCTCGGGACTAGCGGGAGTGGCGAGCAGTACTTC
cdr3_aa: CASSRLGTSGSGEQYF

d_call: TRBD2
clone_size: NA
v_call: TRBV20-1
j_call: TRBJ2-7
cdr3_nt: TGCAGTGCTAGAAAGCGGGAGGGCCTGTTCCCCTACGAGCAGTACTTC
cdr3_aa: CSARKREGLFPYEQYF

d_call: NA
clone_size: NA
v_call: TRBV28
j_call: TRBJ1-5
cdr3_nt: TGTGCCAGCAGTGCCGCAGATAGCAATCAGCCCCAGCATTTT
cdr3_aa: CASSAADSNQPQHF

d_call: NA
clone_size: NA
v_call: TRBV5-1
j_call: TRBJ2-3
cdr3_nt: TGCGCCAGCAGCTTACACACAGATACGCAGTATTTT
cdr3_aa: CASSLHTDTQYF

d_call: NA
clone_size: many
v_call: TRBV7-2
j_call: TRBJ1-1
cdr3_nt: TGTGCCAGCAGCTTATTGGGCGGTATGAACACTGAAGCTTTCTTT
cdr3_aa: CASSLLGGMNTEAFF

d_call: TRBD1
clone_size: few
v_call: TRBV27
j_call: TRBJ1-5
cdr3_nt: TGTGCCAGCAGTTTGGGACAGTTTAGCAATCAGCCCCAGCATTTT
cdr3_aa: CASSLGQFSNQPQHF

d_call: TRBD1
clone_size: medium-sized
v_call: TRBV28
j_call: TRBJ2-6
cdr3_nt: TGTGCCAGCAGTTTACTCCCCGGACAGGGCGTCGCTGGGGCCAACGTCCTGACTTTC
cdr3_aa: CASSLLPGQGVAGANVLTF

d_call: NA
clone_size: few
v_call: TRBV14
j_call: TRBJ2-7
cdr3_nt: TGTGCCAGCAGCCAATGGGAATGGGGGCACGAGCAGTACTTC
cdr3_aa: CASSQWEWGHEQYF

d_call: NA
clone_size: few
v_call: TRBV29-1
j_call: TRBJ1-1
cdr3_nt: TGCAGCGTTGGGACAGTCATGAACACTGAAGCTTTCTTT
cdr3_aa: CSVGTVMNTEAFF

d_call: NA
clone_size: NA
v_call: TRBV5-1
j_call: TRBJ2-5
cdr3_nt: TGCGCCAGCAGCTTGGGCGGACTGAAGACCCAGTACTTC
cdr3_aa: CASSLGGLKTQYF

d_call: NA
clone_size: many
v_call: TRBV28
j_call: TRBJ1-2
cdr3_nt: TGTGCCAGCAGTCCTCCGTCTTTGGCCGCCTGGGGTCGCACCTTC
cdr3_aa: CASSPPSLAAWGRTF

d_call: TRBD1
clone_size: few
v_call: TRBV30
j_call: TRBJ1-1
cdr3_nt: TGTGCCTGGATCGGGGTTCGGGACAGCCTGAACACTGAAGCTTTCTTT
cdr3_aa: CAWIGVRDSLNTEAFF

d_call: TRBD1
clone_size: few
v_call: TRBV2
j_call: TRBJ1-6
cdr3_nt: TGTGCCAGCAGTGAACGGGTCGGACAGGGGGCCGGTTCACCCCTCCACTTT
cdr3_aa: CASSERVGQGAGSPLHF

d_call: TRBD1
clone_size: NA
v_call: TRBV20-1
j_call: TRBJ2-5
cdr3_nt: TGCAGTGCCGGACGACAGGGGGCTCGGGAGACCCAGTACTTC
cdr3_aa: CSAGRQGARETQYF

d_call: TRBD1
clone_size: many
v_call: TRBV5-1
j_call: TRBJ2-7
cdr3_nt: TGCGCCAGCAGTCTAGATGGACAGGCTCTTTCCTACGAGCAGTACTTC
cdr3_aa: CASSLDGQALSYEQYF

d_call: NA
clone_size: NA
v_call: TRBV7-2
j_call: TRBJ1-2
cdr3_nt: TGTGCCAGCAGCTTAAAGTTTCCGGGGGGGATGAGCTACACCTTC
cdr3_aa: CASSLKFPGGMSYTF

d_call: NA
clone_size: few
v_call: TRBV20-1
j_call: TRBJ1-3
cdr3_nt: TGCAGTGCTAGGGACGAAACAGGGTACTCTGGAAACACCATATATTTT
cdr3_aa: CSARDETGYSGNTIYF

d_call: TRBD1
clone_size: few
v_call: TRBV12-3/TRBV12-4
j_call: TRBJ1-3
cdr3_nt: TGTGCCAGCAGCACCGGGACAGGTCTTCCGTCTGGAAACACCATATATTTT
cdr3_aa: CASSTGTGLPSGNTIYF

d_call: NA
clone_size: NA
v_call: TRBV15
j_call: TRBJ2-7
cdr3_nt: TGTGCCACCAGCATGACCGCCGGGATTAGCTCCTACGAGCAGTACTTC
cdr3_aa: CATSMTAGISSYEQYF

d_call: NA
clone_size: NA
v_call: TRBV20-1
j_call: TRBJ2-1
cdr3_nt: TGCAGTGCTAGTAGGGGAAGCGACCTCTCCTACAATGAGCAGTTCTTC
cdr3_aa: CSASRGSDLSYNEQFF

d_call: NA
clone_size: NA
v_call: TRBV30
j_call: TRBJ2-4
cdr3_nt: TGTGCCTGGAGTGTAATGGCTAGCCCGTTAGCCAAAAACATTCAGTACTTC
cdr3_aa: CAWSVMASPLAKNIQYF

d_call: TRBD2
clone_size: many
v_call: TRBV6-2/TRBV6-3
j_call: TRBJ2-7
cdr3_nt: TGTGCCAGCAGGCCCAGACTAGCGGTGAGCTCCTACGAGCAGTACTTC
cdr3_aa: CASRPRLAVSSYEQYF

d_call: NA
clone_size: NA
v_call: TRBV30
j_call: TRBJ1-1
cdr3_nt: TGTGCCTGGAGTGTACGAGGGGGGACTGAAGCTTTCTTT
cdr3_aa: CAWSVRGGTEAFF

d_call: NA
clone_size: few
v_call: TRBV7-9
j_call: TRBJ1-1
cdr3_nt: TGTGCCAGTCGGCGGGGGGGGGAGGATCCTGAAGCTTTCTTT
cdr3_aa: CASRRGGEDPEAFF

d_call: NA
clone_size: NA
v_call: TRBV6-2/TRBV6-3
j_call: TRBJ1-2
cdr3_nt: TGTGCCAGCAGCCTCTATACTAACTTGGATGGCTACACCTTC
cdr3_aa: CASSLYTNLDGYTF

d_call: TRBD2
clone_size: few
v_call: TRBV19
j_call: TRBJ2-2
cdr3_nt: TGTGCCAGTAGTTCAAAGACTAGCGGGGGATGGGGGACCGGGGAGCTGTTTTTT
cdr3_aa: CASSSKTSGGWGTGELFF